This TCR beta chain was captured by sequencing in a study of Graves' ophthalmopathy and Graves' hyperthyroidism. Study outcomes and limitations: A 13-signature model separated ophthalmopathy from stable hyperthyroidism, reaching roughly 85% sensitivity and around 81% specificity cross-validated. The authors also found most expanded thyroid clonotypes above 0.001 frequency in blood.

PBMCs were isolated from an approximately 10 ml sample of fresh peripheral blood. This clonotype has at least ten counts. The target antigen is unknown. V was clipped by 6 bases and J by 8 bases, with 13 bases between them. This CDR3 spans 13 amino acids. The germline gives CDR1 MGHDK, CDR2 SYGVNS. Amplification targeted the TCR beta CDR3 regions, with RNA transcripts as the source material. The library came from an HTBI-primed first-round RT-PCR and a second-round multiplex PCR. TCRdb re-analysed the multiplex PCR reads in MiXCR, keeping a single row per CDR3 protein. The repertoire includes more than 550,000 distinct CDR3 sequences, roughly two fifths of them detected once, and roughly 3.5% sits in the top ten.

The receptor comes from an adult man with Graves' ophthalmopathy. Material: peripheral blood. The V call is TRBV25-1, the J call TRBJ1-4, with D unresolved. CDR3 sequence (DNA): TGTGCCAGCAGGGCCCTGAACGGGGAAAAACTGTTTTTT. As protein: CASRALNGEKLFF.